This TCR beta chain was observed in a study of shared T cell receptors in the human thymus. Germline loops: CDR1 ENHRY, CDR2 SYGVKD. With 9 bases removed from V and 2 bases from J, the gap between germline ends came to 7 bases. The CDR3 consists of 11 residues. TCRdb's table, derived via immunoSEQ multiplex PCR, lists solely in-frame clones and lacks some. This table has around 730,000 clones, approximately 83% appearing once. The same data also contributed to another study, on human thymus T cells.

The material sequenced was thymocytes. V usage is TRBV10-3 and J usage is TRBJ1-1; D is unresolved. This sequence originates from a girl under two years old with a congenital heart defect. In nucleotides, the CDR3 is TGTGCCATAAGCGGTAACACTGAAGCTTTCTTT. It codes for CAISGNTEAFF.